The source of this TCR beta chain is a study of T cell repertoires in cytomegalovirus infection. Study information: In public TCR beta signatures, there were indications of both CMV infection and matching HLA type. Regarding the study as a whole: What dominated the ex vivo response were HLA-C-restricted CMV-specific TCR beta clonotypes.

TCRdb called the reads again in MiXCR, with one record for every CDR3 protein. The sample records almost 300,000 distinct CDR3 sequences, 9.6% being singletons. This clonotype has only a few counts. What it binds is unknown. CDR3 size: 13 residues. CDR1 is KGHSH and CDR2 is LQKENI in the germline V gene. Trimming cost V 6 bases and J 3 bases; bases outside gene matches: 3. The receptor was derived from a human donor in good health (CMV status not recorded). Some clones in this sample may be carry-over from other donors' samples. The sample taken for sequencing was PBMCs. This sequence joins TRBV18 and TRBJ2-3; 7 bases map to TRBD1. The CDR3 bases are TGTGCCAGCTCTCAACAGGGGACAGATACGCAGTATTTT. Translating it yields CASSQQGTDTQYF. Combining the CDR3 with reference TRBV18 and TRBJ2-3 gives the whole variable domain NAGVMQNPRHLVRRRGQEARLRCSPMKGHSHVYWYRQLPEEGLKFMVYLQKENIIDESGMPKERFSAEFPKEGPSILRIQQVVRGDSAAYFCASSQQGTDTQYFGPGTRLTVL.